A selection of T cell receptor beta chains follows, all from one sample in a study of cytotoxic CD8 clonotypes in ibrutinib-treated CLL. The table came from immunoSEQ multiplex PCR; TCRdb's copy has only in-frame clones and leaves some out. In the table there are about 130,000 clones, 79% of which are singletons. The sequencing here drew on PBMCs, taken after 12 months of ibrutinib treatment. These receptors originate from a human donor with chronic lymphocytic leukemia. The CDR3 runs from the conserved cysteine through the conserved F or W. Each record gives: clone size, J gene, D gene, V gene, CDR3 protein, CDR3 DNA. D genes are given only for firm matches. Clone size is not always given. Where it is, it says once, few, many or a class for expanded clones.

-,TRBJ2-7,-,TRBV28,CASSFPGASYEQYF,TGTGCCAGCAGTTTTCCAGGAGCCTCCTACGAGCAGTACTTC
-,TRBJ2-7,TRBD1,TRBV6-6,CASSYSMGQVSNEQYF,TGTGCCAGCAGTTACTCGATGGGACAGGTTTCTAACGAGCAGTACTTC
-,TRBJ1-1,TRBD1,TRBV4-3,CASSELFLGQGNTEAFF,TGCGCCAGCAGCGAGTTGTTTTTGGGACAGGGGAACACTGAAGCTTTCTTT
once,TRBJ2-1,-,TRBV5-1,CASSTSGLNEQFF,TGCGCCAGCAGCACAAGCGGACTGAATGAGCAGTTCTTC
-,TRBJ2-3,TRBD2,TRBV29-1,CSVELAGFPDTQYF,TGCAGCGTTGAACTAGCGGGTTTCCCAGATACGCAGTATTTT
-,TRBJ2-3,-,TRBV7-2,CASSITTPTDTQYF,TGTGCCAGCAGCATAACCACACCGACAGATACGCAGTATTTT
-,TRBJ2-1,-,TRBV7-9,CASSSTRRPLGDNEQFF,TGTGCCAGCAGCTCTACCCGGCGCCCACTCGGCGACAATGAGCAGTTCTTC
-,TRBJ2-1,-,TRBV20-1,CSAKEYNEQFF,TGCAGTGCTAAAGAGTACAATGAGCAGTTCTTC
-,TRBJ1-1,-,TRBV5-1,CASSYSLNTEAFF,TGCGCCAGCAGCTACTCACTAAACACTGAAGCTTTCTTT
-,TRBJ2-1,-,TRBV4-3,CASGLIRSSYNEQFF,TGCGCCAGCGGCCTCATCCGCAGCTCCTACAATGAGCAGTTCTTC
-,TRBJ2-5,-,TRBV9,CASSVGVYQETQYF,TGTGCCAGCAGCGTAGGAGTCTACCAAGAGACCCAGTACTTC
-,TRBJ1-3,-,TRBV28,CASSLLRDTGNTIYF,TGTGCCAGCAGTTTATTAAGGGACACTGGAAACACCATATATTTT
few,TRBJ2-1,-,TRBV9,CASSVGGLGSSYNEQFF,TGTGCCAGCAGCGTAGGGGGACTGGGCAGCTCCTACAATGAGCAGTTCTTC
once,TRBJ1-4,TRBD1,TRBV19,CASQPGQGFWANEKLFF,TGTGCCAGTCAACCGGGACAGGGCTTTTGGGCTAATGAAAAACTGTTTTTT
-,TRBJ2-1,-,TRBV4-3,CASSLNMRSSSYNEQFF,TGCGCCAGCAGCCTCAATATGCGGAGTTCATCCTACAATGAGCAGTTCTTC
-,TRBJ1-2,-,TRBV4-2,CASSQEGYGYTF,TGTGCCAGCAGCCAAGAAGGGTACGGCTACACCTTC
-,TRBJ2-7,-,TRBV29-1,CSVTNAYEQYF,TGCAGCGTTACAAATGCCTACGAGCAGTACTTC
-,TRBJ2-1,-,TRBV29-1,CSVEAPPRNNEQFF,TGCAGCGTTGAAGCCCCTCCTAGAAACAATGAGCAGTTCTTC
-,TRBJ1-2,-,TRBV15,CATSRDQGEEPNLNYGYTF,TGTGCCACCAGCAGAGATCAGGGCGAAGAACCAAACCTCAACTATGGCTACACCTTC
-,TRBJ2-1,-,TRBV6-1,CASSESRQLNEQFF,TGTGCCAGCAGTGAATCGCGGCAGCTCAATGAGCAGTTCTTC
-,TRBJ2-2,-,TRBV7-2,CASTIYTGELFF,TGTGCCAGCACCATCTACACCGGGGAGCTGTTTTTT
once,TRBJ2-3,-,TRBV7-2,CASSRGPTDTQYF,TGTGCCAGCAGCAGAGGGCCGACAGATACGCAGTATTTT